Sequencing of this T cell receptor (beta chain) was carried out in a study of blood T cell repertoires in COVID-19. On the study more broadly: PBMCs, B-cell-depleted T cells, or T cells provided the cDNA or gDNA that made up the material.

This CDR3 has 15 residues. Germline assignment: CDR1 SEHNR and CDR2 FQNEAQ (reference sequence). Trimming took off 1 base at V and 0 bases at J, with 7 bases between the two ends. Recovery among Cohort 3 donors was established by two negative PCRs, clearance, or symptom resolution. The assay was immunoSEQ multiplex PCR, and TCRdb's table has in-frame clones only and misses some. The table lists around 290,000 clones, more than 75% of them singletons, with approximately 2.5% in the top ten. This chain uses TRBV7-9 with TRBJ1-5; D unresolved. Sample: PBMCs or T cells enriched from blood (not recorded which). This receptor was identified in a woman aged 18-29 years who had recovered from COVID-19. The CDR3 loop is CASSLGSGSNQPQHF. In nucleotides, the CDR3 is TGTGCCAGCAGCTTAGGGTCAGGTAGCAATCAGCCCCAGCATTTT.